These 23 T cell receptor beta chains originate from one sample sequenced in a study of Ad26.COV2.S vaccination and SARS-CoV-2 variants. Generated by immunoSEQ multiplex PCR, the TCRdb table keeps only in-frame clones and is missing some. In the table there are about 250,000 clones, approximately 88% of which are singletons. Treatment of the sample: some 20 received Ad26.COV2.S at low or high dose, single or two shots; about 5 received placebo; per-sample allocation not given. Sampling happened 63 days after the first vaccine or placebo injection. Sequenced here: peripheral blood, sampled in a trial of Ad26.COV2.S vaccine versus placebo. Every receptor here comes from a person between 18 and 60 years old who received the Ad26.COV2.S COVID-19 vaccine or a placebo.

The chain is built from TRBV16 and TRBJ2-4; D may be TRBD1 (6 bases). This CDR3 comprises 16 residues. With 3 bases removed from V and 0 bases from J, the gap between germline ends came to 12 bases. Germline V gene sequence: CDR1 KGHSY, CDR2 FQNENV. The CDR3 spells CASSQDRGLAKNIQYF. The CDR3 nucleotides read TGTGCCAGCAGCCAGGACAGAGGATTAGCCAAAAACATTCAGTACTTC.

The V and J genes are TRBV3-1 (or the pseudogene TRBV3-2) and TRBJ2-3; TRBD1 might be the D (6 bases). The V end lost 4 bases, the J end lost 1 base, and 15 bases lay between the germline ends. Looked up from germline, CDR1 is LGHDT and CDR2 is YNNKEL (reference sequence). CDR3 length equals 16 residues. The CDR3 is CASSRLGASGTDTQYF. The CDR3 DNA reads TGTGCCAGCAGCCGTCTGGGGGCTTCCGGCACAGATACGCAGTATTTT.

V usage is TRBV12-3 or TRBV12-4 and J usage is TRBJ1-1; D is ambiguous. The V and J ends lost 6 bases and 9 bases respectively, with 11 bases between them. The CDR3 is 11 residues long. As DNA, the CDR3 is TGTGCCAGCAGCCAATGGCAAAAAGCTTTCTTT. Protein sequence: CASSQWQKAFF.

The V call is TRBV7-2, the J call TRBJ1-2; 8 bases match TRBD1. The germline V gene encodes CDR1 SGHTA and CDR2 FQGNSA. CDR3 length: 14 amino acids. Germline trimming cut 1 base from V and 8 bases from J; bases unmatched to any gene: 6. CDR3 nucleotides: TGTGCCAGCAGCTTAGTCGACAGGGGTAAAGGCTACACCTTC. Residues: CASSLVDRGKGYTF.

The CDR3 DNA is TGCGCCAGCAGCCAAGGATGGGTAGCTGGGGCCAACGTCCTGACTTTC. This gives the protein CASSQGWVAGANVLTF. The chain combines TRBV4-1 with TRBJ2-6; no reliable D call. Germline-derived CDR1 and CDR2 are MGHRA and YSYEKL. The V and J ends lost 1 base and 2 bases respectively, with 9 bases between them. The CDR3 is 16 amino acids.

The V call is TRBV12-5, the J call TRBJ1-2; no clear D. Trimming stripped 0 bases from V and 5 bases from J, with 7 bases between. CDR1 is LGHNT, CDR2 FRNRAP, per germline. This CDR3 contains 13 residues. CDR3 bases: TGTGCTAGTGGTTTGGTAGGAGTTTATGGCTACACCTTC. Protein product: CASGLVGVYGYTF.

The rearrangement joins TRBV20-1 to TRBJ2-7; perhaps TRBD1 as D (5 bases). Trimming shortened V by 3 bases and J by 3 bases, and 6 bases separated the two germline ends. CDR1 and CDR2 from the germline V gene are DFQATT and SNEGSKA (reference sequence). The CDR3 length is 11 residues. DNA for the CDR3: TGCAGTGCTAGTCAGGGCTACGAGCAGTACGTC. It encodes CSASQGYEQYV.

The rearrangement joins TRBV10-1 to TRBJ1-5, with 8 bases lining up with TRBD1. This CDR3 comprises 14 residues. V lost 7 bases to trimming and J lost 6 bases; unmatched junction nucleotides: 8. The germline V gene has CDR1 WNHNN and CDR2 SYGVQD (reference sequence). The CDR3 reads CASIYGQGRQPQHF. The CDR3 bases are TGCGCCAGCATTTACGGACAGGGACGTCAGCCCCAGCATTTT.

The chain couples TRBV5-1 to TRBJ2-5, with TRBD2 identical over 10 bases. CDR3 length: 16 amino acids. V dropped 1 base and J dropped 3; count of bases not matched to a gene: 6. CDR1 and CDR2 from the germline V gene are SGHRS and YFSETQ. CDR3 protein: CASSLHSGRNEETQYF. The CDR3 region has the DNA TGCGCCAGCAGCTTGCATAGCGGGAGGAATGAAGAGACCCAGTACTTC.

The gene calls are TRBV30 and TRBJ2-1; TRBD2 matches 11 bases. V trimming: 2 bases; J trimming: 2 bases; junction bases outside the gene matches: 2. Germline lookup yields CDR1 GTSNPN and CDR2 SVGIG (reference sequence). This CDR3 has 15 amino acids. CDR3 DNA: TGTGCCTGGAGTCCACTAGCGGGAGCCTACAATGAGCAGTTCTTC. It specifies CAWSPLAGAYNEQFF. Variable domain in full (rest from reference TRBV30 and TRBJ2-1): SQTIHQWPATLVQPVGSPLSLECTVEGTSNPNLYWYRQAAGRGLQLLFYSVGIGQISSEVPQNLSASRPQDRQFILSSKKLLLSDSGFYLCAWSPLAGAYNEQFFGPGTRLTVL.

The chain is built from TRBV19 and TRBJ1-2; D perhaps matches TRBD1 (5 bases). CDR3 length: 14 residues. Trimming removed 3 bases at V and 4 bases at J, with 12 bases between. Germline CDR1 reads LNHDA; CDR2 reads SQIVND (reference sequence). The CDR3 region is CASSIQGQSYGYTF. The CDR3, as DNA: TGTGCCAGTAGTATCCAGGGTCAATCCTATGGCTACACCTTC.

The CDR3 protein is CASSQLAGDNQPQHF. CDR3 coding DNA: TGTGCCAGCAGCCAACTTGCAGGGGACAATCAGCCCCAGCATTTT. V and J are TRBV3-1 (or the pseudogene TRBV3-2) and TRBJ1-5, with D possibly being TRBD1 (6 bases). The V gene lost 2 bases and the J gene lost 3 bases, with 11 bases spanning the gap. The V gene's germline CDR1 is LGHDT and CDR2 YNNKEL (reference sequence). The CDR3 covers 15 residues.

This CDR3 reads CASSKYGAGGYTF. The CDR3, as DNA: TGTGCTAGCAGCAAATACGGGGCGGGTGGCTACACCTTC. The V gene is TRBV21-1, the J gene TRBJ1-2. TRBV21-1 is given as a pseudogene. The CDR3 runs 13 residues.

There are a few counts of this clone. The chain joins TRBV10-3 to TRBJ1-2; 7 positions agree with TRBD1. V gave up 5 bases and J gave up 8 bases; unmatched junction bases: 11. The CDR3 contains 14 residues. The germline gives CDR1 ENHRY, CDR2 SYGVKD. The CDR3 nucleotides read TGTGCCATCAGTTCGGGGGTACAGGGGCTCGGCTACACCTTC. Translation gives CAISSGVQGLGYTF.

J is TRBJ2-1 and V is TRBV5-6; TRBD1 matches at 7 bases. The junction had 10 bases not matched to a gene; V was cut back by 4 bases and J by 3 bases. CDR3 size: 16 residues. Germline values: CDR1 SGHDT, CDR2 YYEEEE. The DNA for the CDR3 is TGTGCCAGCAGCCCTAAGGACAGGACTTTCTACAATGAGCAGTTCTTC. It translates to CASSPKDRTFYNEQFF.

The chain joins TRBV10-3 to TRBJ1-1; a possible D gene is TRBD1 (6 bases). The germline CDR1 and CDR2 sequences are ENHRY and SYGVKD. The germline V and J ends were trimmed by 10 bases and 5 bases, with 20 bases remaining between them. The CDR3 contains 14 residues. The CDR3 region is CATGGAEPGTEAFF. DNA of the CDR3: TGTGCCACCGGGGGGGCGGAGCCTGGGACTGAAGCTTTCTTT.

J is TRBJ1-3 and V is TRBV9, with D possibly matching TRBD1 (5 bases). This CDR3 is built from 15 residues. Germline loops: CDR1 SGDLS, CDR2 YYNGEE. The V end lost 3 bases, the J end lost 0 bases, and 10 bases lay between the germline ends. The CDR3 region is CASSAGRPSGNTIYF. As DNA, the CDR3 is TGTGCCAGCAGCGCGGGACGACCCTCTGGAAACACCATATATTTT.

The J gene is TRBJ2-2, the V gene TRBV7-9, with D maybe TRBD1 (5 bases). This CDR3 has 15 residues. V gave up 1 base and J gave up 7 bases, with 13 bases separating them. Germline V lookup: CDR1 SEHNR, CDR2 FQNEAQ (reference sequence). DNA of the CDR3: TGTGCCAGCAGCTTAGACCAGGGTACGGTCGGGGAGCTGTTTTTT. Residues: CASSLDQGTVGELFF.

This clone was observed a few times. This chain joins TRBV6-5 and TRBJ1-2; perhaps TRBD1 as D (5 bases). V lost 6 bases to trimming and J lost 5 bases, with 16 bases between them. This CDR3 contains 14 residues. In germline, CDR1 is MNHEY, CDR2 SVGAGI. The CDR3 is CASRSRVAWYGYTF. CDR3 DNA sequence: TGTGCCAGCAGGAGCAGGGTGGCTTGGTATGGCTACACCTTC.

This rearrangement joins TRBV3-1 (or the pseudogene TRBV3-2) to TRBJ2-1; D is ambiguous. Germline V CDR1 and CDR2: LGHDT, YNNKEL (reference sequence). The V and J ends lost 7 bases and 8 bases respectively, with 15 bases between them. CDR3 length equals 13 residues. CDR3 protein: CASIKGTSHEQFF. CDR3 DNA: TGTGCCAGCATCAAGGGAACGAGTCATGAGCAGTTCTTC.

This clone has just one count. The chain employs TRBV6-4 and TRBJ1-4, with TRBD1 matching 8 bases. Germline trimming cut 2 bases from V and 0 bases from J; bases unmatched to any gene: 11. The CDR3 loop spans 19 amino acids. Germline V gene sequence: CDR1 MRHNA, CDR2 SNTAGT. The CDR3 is CASSDGAGGADSTNEKLFF. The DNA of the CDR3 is TGTGCCAGCAGTGACGGGGCAGGGGGCGCCGATTCAACTAATGAAAAACTGTTTTTT.

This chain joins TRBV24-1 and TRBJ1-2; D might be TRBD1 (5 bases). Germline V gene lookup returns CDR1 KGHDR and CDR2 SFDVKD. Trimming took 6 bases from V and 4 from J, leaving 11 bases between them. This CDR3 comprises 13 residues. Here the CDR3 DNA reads TGTGCCACCAGTCTTACAGGCTTCTATGGCTACACCTTC. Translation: CATSLTGFYGYTF.

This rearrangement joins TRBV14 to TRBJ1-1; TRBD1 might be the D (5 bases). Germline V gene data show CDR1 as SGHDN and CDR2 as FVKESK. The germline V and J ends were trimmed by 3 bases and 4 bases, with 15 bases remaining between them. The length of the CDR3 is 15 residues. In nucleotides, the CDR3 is TGTGCCAGCAGCCACCCACGGTTCGGGGGCACTGAAGCTTTCTTT. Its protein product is CASSHPRFGGTEAFF. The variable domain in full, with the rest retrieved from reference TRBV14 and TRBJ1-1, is EAGVTQFPSHSVIEKGQTVTLRCDPISGHDNLYWYRRVMGKEIKFLLHFVKESKQDESGMPNNRFLAERTGGTYSTLKVQPAELEDSGVYFCASSHPRFGGTEAFFGQGTRLTVV.